The 25 T cell receptor beta chains in this list originate from one sample, sequenced in a study of cytomegalovirus exposure and HLA in healthy donors. Primers: 60 Vbeta forward and 13 Jbeta reverse. The protocol was immunoSEQ multiplex PCR, while the TCRdb copy is restricted to in-frame clones and leaves out a portion. The sample includes approximately 150,000 clones, about two thirds seen only once; the top ten take 8% to 13%. The specimen was PBMCs. The receptors come from a man aged 30 to 39 in good health and CMV-seropositive.

The chain joins TRBV7-3 to TRBJ2-5, with a tentative D call TRBD1 (6 bases). CDR1 SGHTA and CDR2 FQGTGA come from the germline V gene. This CDR3 spans 14 amino acids. Trimming cost V 6 bases and J 5 bases, with 16 bases left between them. The DNA for the CDR3 is TGTGCCAGCAGATCCCGGGCCACAGGGGAGACCCAGTACTTC. Protein product: CASRSRATGETQYF. Complete variable domain (other parts from reference TRBV7-3 and TRBJ2-5): GAGVSQTPSNKVTEKGKYVELRCDPISGHTALYWYRQSLGQGPEFLIYFQGTGAADDSGLPNDRFFAVRPEGSVSTLKIQRTERGDSAVYLCASRSRATGETQYFGPGTRLLVL.

This clone was picked up one time. The V and J genes are TRBV7-9 and TRBJ2-2; 9 positions agree with TRBD2. The CDR3 spans 15 residues. Germline CDR1 SEHNR, CDR2 FQNEAQ (reference sequence). V gave up 5 bases and J gave up 0 bases; unmatched junction bases: 1. The CDR3 loop reads CASSASGANTGELFF. Here the CDR3 DNA reads TGTGCCAGCAGCGCTAGCGGGGCGAACACCGGGGAGCTGTTTTTT.

V gene TRBV30 combines with J gene TRBJ1-5; TRBD1 agrees at 9 bases. The CDR3 runs 12 residues. V lost 7 bases and J lost 9; bases outside the gene matches: 7. The germline V gene encodes CDR1 GTSNPN and CDR2 SVGIG (reference sequence). Here the CDR3 DNA reads TGTGCCTTAGGACAGGGGAATTGGCCCCAGCATTTT. As protein: CALGQGNWPQHF.

This clone was seen more than once but under ten times. This chain joins TRBV28 and TRBJ1-1, with D possibly TRBD1 on 5 matching bases. The CDR3 length is 17 residues. Germline CDR1 MDHEN, CDR2 SYDVKM. The ends were cut back, 6 bases at V and 2 bases at J, with 22 bases in the middle. CDR3 nucleotide sequence: TGTGCCAGCAGCTCCGCGGGGTTGGGGCAGACCAACACTGAAGCTTTCTTT. It translates to CASSSAGLGQTNTEAFF.

The chain recombines TRBV5-5 with TRBJ1-5; 11 bases fit TRBD1. The V gene end was trimmed by 0 bases and the J gene end by 5 bases; junction bases not matched to a gene: 4. Germline CDR1 reads SGHKS; CDR2 reads YYEKEE (reference sequence). This CDR3 is 16 amino acids long. For the CDR3, the DNA is TGTGCCAGCAGCTTGGAGGGGACAGGGGGTTATCAGCCCCAGCATTTT. Encoded protein: CASSLEGTGGYQPQHF.

This chain joins TRBV19 and TRBJ1-1, with 9 nucleotides matching TRBD1. Trimming removed 4 bases from V and 1 base from J; junction bases left unmatched: 7. Germline V CDR1 and CDR2: LNHDA, SQIVND (reference sequence). CDR3 length equals 16 residues. For the CDR3, the DNA is TGTGCCAGTAGTACGTACAGGGGGCCAAAGAACACTGAAGCTTTCTTT. Translation gives CASSTYRGPKNTEAFF.

The chain employs TRBV5-5 and TRBJ2-1; the match to TRBD1 covers 8 bases. V was pared by 4 bases and J by 4 bases, with 7 bases of the junction left unmatched. The V gene's germline CDR1 is SGHKS and CDR2 YYEKEE (reference sequence). The CDR3 totals 15 residues. The DNA for the CDR3 is TGTGCCAGCAGCGACACAGGGGGTGTGTACAATGAGCAGTTCTTC. Translation: CASSDTGGVYNEQFF.

This sequence joins TRBV14 and TRBJ1-1; TRBD1 aligns across 11 bases. The V gene's germline CDR1 is SGHDN and CDR2 FVKESK. The trim removed 6 bases at V and 2 bases at J, leaving 8 bases unmatched. The CDR3 is made up of 16 amino acids. The CDR3: CASRPDRGRENTEAFF. For the CDR3, the DNA is TGTGCCAGCAGGCCGGACAGGGGGCGCGAAAACACTGAAGCTTTCTTT.

This clone has just a few counts. The chain employs TRBV6-5 and TRBJ2-1; 10 bases fit TRBD2. Germline assignment: CDR1 MNHEY and CDR2 SVGAGI. Germline trimming cut 4 bases from V and 3 bases from J; bases unmatched to any gene: 6. There are 16 residues in the CDR3. CDR3 region: CASSLTTSGDYNEQFF. In DNA form, the CDR3 reads TGTGCCAGCAGTTTAACAACTAGCGGGGACTACAATGAGCAGTTCTTC.

The chain combines TRBV5-4 with TRBJ2-7, with a possible D match to TRBD2 (7 bases). In germline, CDR1 is SGHNT, CDR2 YYREEE (reference sequence). This CDR3 has 15 amino acids. Trimming removed 1 base from V and 5 bases from J, with 16 bases in between. The CDR3 DNA follows: TGTGCCAGCAGCTTGCACGGAGGGGGGGGGAACGAGCAGTACTTC. Translating gives CASSLHGGGGNEQYF.

V usage is TRBV28 and J usage is TRBJ1-4; no clear D. The V and J ends lost 5 bases and 7 bases respectively, with 17 bases between them. CDR1 and CDR2 from the germline V gene are MDHEN and SYDVKM. The CDR3 loop spans 15 amino acids. CDR3 in DNA: TGTGCCAGCAGTAGAGGAGTTCGACGGGGTGAAAAACTGTTTTTT. This gives the protein CASSRGVRRGEKLFF.

A few counts support this clone. The CDR3 DNA is TGCGCCAGCAGCCAAGATTCGGGGGGCTACACCTTC. This encodes CASSQDSGGYTF. This chain links TRBV4-1 with TRBJ1-2; D is unresolved. In germline, CDR1 is MGHRA, CDR2 YSYEKL. The CDR3 sequence is 12 residues long. V was cut by 0 bases and J by 8 bases, with 7 bases left in between.

This chain uses TRBV19 with TRBJ2-1; D is uncertain. The CDR3 totals 14 residues. Trimming left V 8 bases short and J 9 bases short, with 20 bases between. CDR1 and CDR2 (germline): LNHDA, SQIVND (reference sequence). CDR3 loop: CASSFLSQAGEQFF. The DNA for the CDR3 is TGTGCCAGTTCTTTCCTTTCCCAAGCAGGTGAGCAGTTCTTC. The complete variable domain, with remaining parts taken from reference TRBV19 and TRBJ2-1, reads DGGITQSPKYLFRKEGQNVTLSCEQNLNHDAMYWYRQDPGQGLRLIYYSQIVNDFQKGDIAEGYSVSREKKESFPLTVTSAQKNPTAFYLCASSFLSQAGEQFFGPGTRLTVL.

The V gene is TRBV25-1, the J gene TRBJ2-3; D possibly corresponds to TRBD1 (6 bases). Germline V gives CDR1 MGHDK, CDR2 SYGVNS. This CDR3 region has 15 residues. V lost 8 bases, J lost 4 bases, and 19 bases lay in between. CDR3 in DNA: TGTGCCAGCGGCCCCTTGGGCAGGGGCCCAGATACGCAGTATTTT. It yields the protein CASGPLGRGPDTQYF.

The chain links TRBV5-6 to TRBJ2-7, with D possibly matching TRBD2 (5 bases). V lost 0 bases and J 3 bases, leaving 19 bases between the germline ends. This CDR3 has 17 amino acids. Germline CDR1 is SGHDT and CDR2 is YYEEEE. The CDR3 DNA sequence: TGTGCCAGCAGCTTGGTTTTTAGGACTTGGCAAAACTACGAGCAGTACTTC. Residues: CASSLVFRTWQNYEQYF.

J is TRBJ2-2 and V is TRBV10-1; D is unresolved. The CDR3 loop spans 12 amino acids. V gave up 10 bases and J gave up 1 base, with 7 bases separating them. Germline CDR1 and CDR2: WNHNN and SYGVQD (reference sequence). CDR3 sequence reads: CAIPENTGELFF. In nucleotides, the CDR3 is TGCGCCATCCCAGAGAACACCGGGGAGCTGTTTTTT.

A few counts support this clone. The gene calls are TRBV7-9 and TRBJ1-1; 11 bases line up with TRBD1. Trimming at V came to 5 bases and at J to 2 bases, leaving 4 bases not matched to a gene. Looked up from germline, CDR1 is SEHNR and CDR2 is FQNEAQ (reference sequence). CDR3 length: 15 residues. The CDR3 here is CASSPGQGENTEAFF. The CDR3 nucleotides are TGTGCCAGCAGCCCGGGACAGGGGGAAAACACTGAAGCTTTCTTT.

The chain is built from TRBV7-9 and TRBJ2-7; maybe TRBD1 (6 bases). Between the trimmed V and J ends, which lost 5 bases and 2 bases, there was a span of 19 bases. Per the germline V gene, CDR1 is SEHNR and CDR2 is FQNEAQ (reference sequence). This CDR3 spans 16 amino acids. The CDR3 nucleotides read TGTGCCAGCAGCCCAAGCCCCGGGACACTAACCTACGAGCAGTACTTC. As protein: CASSPSPGTLTYEQYF.

The chain combines TRBV2 with TRBJ2-1; 16 nucleotides align to TRBD2. This CDR3 has 15 amino acids. V shed 4 bases, J shed 8 bases, and the junction held 2 bases outside the gene matches. In germline, CDR1 is SNHLY, CDR2 FYNNEI. This CDR3 is CASSGGLAGGDEQFF. CDR3 nucleotide sequence: TGTGCCAGCAGTGGGGGACTAGCGGGAGGGGATGAGCAGTTCTTC.

This clone was seen only a few times. The chain is built from TRBV19 and TRBJ1-1; D remains ambiguous. Trimming pared 3 bases from V and 5 bases from J, leaving 10 bases between. Germline loops: CDR1 LNHDA, CDR2 SQIVND (reference sequence). The CDR3 sequence is 13 residues long. The CDR3 loop is CASSITTGTEAFF. The DNA of the CDR3 is TGTGCCAGTAGTATCACGACCGGGACTGAAGCTTTCTTT.

The chain has TRBV7-6 and TRBJ1-1; TRBD1 agrees at 10 bases. The CDR3 runs to 14 residues. Looked up from germline, CDR1 is SGHVS and CDR2 is FNYEAQ. V was clipped by 7 bases and J by 6 bases; unmatched bases: 8. CDR3 sequence: CASKVGQGLSEAFF. DNA for the CDR3: TGTGCCAGCAAAGTGGGACAGGGGTTATCTGAAGCTTTCTTT. Supplemented by reference TRBV7-6 and TRBJ1-1, the full variable domain reads GAGVSQSPRYKVTKRGQDVALRCDPISGHVSLYWYRQALGQGPEFLTYFNYEAQQDKSGLPNDRFSAERPEGSISTLTIQRTEQRDSAMYRCASKVGQGLSEAFFGQGTRLTVV.

There are a few counts of this clone. The chain is built from TRBV6-5 and TRBJ2-7; no clear D gene. With 4 bases removed from V and 5 bases from J, the gap between germline ends came to 12 bases. This CDR3 spans 13 amino acids. Per germline, CDR1 MNHEY and CDR2 SVGAGI. CDR3 sequence (DNA): TGTGCCAGCAGTTCTCGCAGGAATCACGAGCAGTACTTC. Protein product: CASSSRRNHEQYF.

This clone was counted a few times. The chain recombines TRBV5-8 with TRBJ2-2, with D unclear. This CDR3 region has 15 residues. Trimming stripped 3 bases from V and 4 bases from J, with 13 bases between. CDR1 and CDR2 (germline): SGHTS, YDEGEE. The CDR3 reads CASSSYPRVTGELFF. The CDR3, as DNA: TGTGCCAGCAGCTCCTACCCTCGAGTCACCGGGGAGCTGTTTTTT.

V usage is TRBV6-5 and J usage is TRBJ2-3; 8 bases fit TRBD1. The CDR3 contains 14 residues. Germline CDR1 MNHEY, CDR2 SVGAGI. Losses at the gene ends were 6 bases for V and 6 bases for J; bases not matched to a gene: 8. The CDR3 protein is CASSLGQGVDTQYF. The CDR3 bases are TGTGCCAGCAGCCTCGGACAGGGTGTGGATACGCAGTATTTT.

The V and J genes are TRBV7-2 and TRBJ2-7, with D unresolved. The V gene lost 2 bases and the J gene lost 3 bases, with 20 bases spanning the gap. Germline values: CDR1 SGHTA, CDR2 FQGNSA. The CDR3 length is 17 residues. The CDR3 here is CASSLMSNQVPIYEQYF. DNA of the CDR3: TGTGCCAGCAGCTTAATGTCCAACCAGGTCCCTATCTACGAGCAGTACTTC.